These T cell receptor beta chains were read from a single sample in a study of cytomegalovirus exposure and HLA in healthy donors. Some clones are missing from TCRdb's copy, which holds only in-frame ones; the method was immunoSEQ multiplex PCR. The repertoire holds some 100,000 clones, with approximately 72% as singletons. The specimen sequenced was PBMCs. The receptors come from a woman aged 70-85 years in good health and CMV-seropositive. Both conserved end residues are part of each CDR3.

CASSPGVGSYEQYF TRBV5-1
CASSSRYQEIQYF TRBV27
CAWGAGDTQYF TRBV30
CASSLERYGYTF TRBV28
CASSLTETEAFF TRBV28
CASRGMGGIDSPLHF TRBV10-2
CASSSYDRGGETQYF TRBV5-1
CASSISSTNEKLFF TRBV19
CASSFGTTNSNQPQHF TRBV7-8
CASSLVGGWNSPLHF TRBV5-1
CASSLGTGGEQYF TRBV18
CATSREGQIYGYTF TRBV15
CASSQQGLYEKLFF TRBV18
CASSKRTSGGPKTPCTGELFF TRBV21-1
CASSPLLGGYGYEQFF TRBV18
CASRLRTGTDTQYF TRBV4-1